These T cell receptor beta chains were read from a single sample in a study of response to subunit inactivated influenza vaccine. TCRdb itself ran the RT-PCR reads through MiXCR, one entry per CDR3 protein. The repertoire holds roughly 290,000 distinct CDR3 sequences, about a fifth seen once, with more than 8.5% in the top ten. The specimen comprised PBMCs from blood, sampled less than 22 months after vaccination. These receptors were taken from a man between 50 and 75 years old who received an inactivated influenza vaccine. Each CDR3 is given without its conserved first and last residue. Clone size, where shown, is once, few, many, or a class for clones that have expanded.

v_gene,abundance,j_gene,CDR3aa
TRBV25-1,-,TRBJ2-7,ASRDESGVSYEQY
TRBV29-1,many,TRBJ2-5,SVEDQFRGANH
TRBV5-1,-,TRBJ1-2,ASSLTPTGPYGYT
TRBV7-2,-,TRBJ1-3,ASTRSGTGGNTIY
TRBV7-9,-,TRBJ1-6,ASSEYRGSYNSPLH
TRBV5-4,-,TRBJ2-7,ASSLVGGLEQY
TRBV13,-,TRBJ1-2,ASSRDDTGGTYGYT
TRBV7-2,few,TRBJ2-7,ASSLGASPYEQY
TRBV7-9,few,TRBJ2-1,ASSLVALAGNEQF
TRBV7-2,once,TRBJ2-1,ASSSPRGNNEQF
TRBV4-3,-,TRBJ1-1,ASSPRWTGNTEAF
TRBV3-1,few,TRBJ1-6,ASSQVGSNSPLH
TRBV6-5,few,TRBJ2-4,ASSYPRDRVKNIQY
TRBV10-3,-,TRBJ1-1,AINPQGGTEAF
TRBV5-6,once,TRBJ2-2,ASSYRTGVITGELF
TRBV20-1,few,TRBJ1-1,SARDPDRGLNTEAF
TRBV7-8,many,TRBJ2-3,ASSLWGGITDTQY
TRBV20-1,few,TRBJ2-5,SAPKAETQY
TRBV7-6,-,TRBJ2-5,ASSFTETQY
TRBV4-2,-,TRBJ2-3,ASSQETDRTDTQY
TRBV6-2/TRBV6-3,-,TRBJ1-6,ASSREAYNSPLH
TRBV11-1,-,TRBJ1-1,ASSLLGGPNTEAF
TRBV11-2,once,TRBJ2-3,ASSLRTPEDTQY
TRBV2,many,TRBJ2-3,ASSEFPGTDTQY
TRBV12-3/TRBV12-4,-,TRBJ1-4,ASSLGDSYNEKLF
TRBV3-1,many,TRBJ1-6,ASSQRRVNSPLH
TRBV13,many,TRBJ1-3,ASRKTSPLGNTIY
TRBV20-1,many,TRBJ2-3,SASQASSTDTQY
TRBV12-3/TRBV12-4,few,TRBJ1-2,ASSSAYGYT
TRBV20-1,-,TRBJ2-1,SATSLLGAMYNEQF
TRBV4-3,few,TRBJ2-2,ASSQEANRVTGELF
TRBV24-1,-,TRBJ1-5,ATSEGPRAQH
TRBV20-1,-,TRBJ1-6,SATPRPQRGYNSPLH
TRBV28,-,TRBJ1-2,ASSLIIGGIHGYT
TRBV2,few,TRBJ2-5,ASSGLPGETQY
TRBV12-3/TRBV12-4,few,TRBJ2-1,ASRQGSYNEQF
TRBV20-1,-,TRBJ2-5,SARTSGKETQY
TRBV20-1,-,TRBJ2-1,SATRTYNEQF
TRBV4-1,many,TRBJ2-7,ASSLYRFPGYEQY
TRBV5-6,few,TRBJ1-2,ASSPTGRFYGYT
TRBV5-1,many,TRBJ2-7,ASSLRGYEQY
TRBV27,few,TRBJ1-2,ASSDRWDRPSGNYGYT
TRBV12-3/TRBV12-4,-,TRBJ1-2,ASSSGTVWGYT
TRBV5-1,few,TRBJ2-3,ASSREAGTSGRDTQY
TRBV6-5,few,TRBJ2-3,ASSYSPKTADTQY
TRBV13,few,TRBJ2-7,ASSLMAGSSYEQY
TRBV30,-,TRBJ2-5,AWSVGRVPETQY